A selection of T cell receptor beta chains follows, all from one sample in a study of shared clonotypes between healthy human individuals. TCRdb's table, derived via immunoSEQ multiplex PCR, lists solely in-frame clones and lacks some. The sample consists of under 600,000 clones, roughly 98% of them appearing once. The sample was naive CD8+ T cells sorted from blood. These receptors all stem from a young man in good health. Both conserved end residues are part of each CDR3. Fields, in order: V gene, CDR3 protein.

V gene: TRBV19; CDR3 protein: CATQHGSFNEQFF
V gene: TRBV9; CDR3 protein: CASSVAGGADTQYF
V gene: TRBV5-6; CDR3 protein: CASSLRGGSYNEQFF
V gene: TRBV7-7; CDR3 protein: CASSLGTTGEQYF
V gene: TRBV2; CDR3 protein: CASNRQGYREQYF
V gene: TRBV7-9; CDR3 protein: CASSSGRGTEAFF
V gene: TRBV28; CDR3 protein: CASTDRGRLRGYTF
V gene: TRBV7-3; CDR3 protein: CASSAGLTSNEQFF
V gene: TRBV28; CDR3 protein: CASSFSPLGGDGNTIYF
V gene: TRBV27; CDR3 protein: CASSFRGGISDTQYF
V gene: TRBV6-6; CDR3 protein: CASIPVETSGYNEQFF
V gene: TRBV4-3; CDR3 protein: CASSPGVLTGELFF
V gene: TRBV9; CDR3 protein: CASSVGEAGVSETQYF
V gene: TRBV12-2; CDR3 protein: CASRLDRDSGTSGKNIQYF
V gene: TRBV5-4; CDR3 protein: CASSQRTGNYGYTF
V gene: TRBV7-2; CDR3 protein: CASRPVTGLNYGYTF
V gene: TRBV19; CDR3 protein: CASSGQGTYEQYF
V gene: TRBV19; CDR3 protein: CASQDQPQHF
V gene: TRBV5-1; CDR3 protein: CASSLFQSTTNEKLFF
V gene: TRBV27; CDR3 protein: CASSSIAGTSGYNEQFF
V gene: TRBV5-1; CDR3 protein: CASSARTSSGDTQYF
V gene: TRBV5-1; CDR3 protein: CASSSTRVIDEQYF
V gene: TRBV7-9; CDR3 protein: CASSLVGQEYEQYF
V gene: TRBV11-3; CDR3 protein: CASSLGSGAGNQPQHF
V gene: TRBV28; CDR3 protein: CASIVQNSNQPQHF
V gene: TRBV29-1; CDR3 protein: CSSGGLTGTEAFF
V gene: TRBV2; CDR3 protein: CASRKDPGYEQFF
V gene: TRBV6-1; CDR3 protein: CASNDLAGGYNEQFF
V gene: TRBV6-1; CDR3 protein: CASSDNRPQETQYF
V gene: TRBV6-1; CDR3 protein: CASTEYRGRYEQYF
V gene: TRBV6-5; CDR3 protein: CASSSRYEAQHF
V gene: TRBV4-1; CDR3 protein: CASRWPGGRELFF
V gene: TRBV9; CDR3 protein: CASSVRLAGSYNEQFF
V gene: TRBV6-5; CDR3 protein: CASSYRPSSYNEQFF
V gene: TRBV4-2; CDR3 protein: CASSQEMNHWGYTF
V gene: TRBV21-1; CDR3 protein: CASGDTGAGEQYF
V gene: TRBV19; CDR3 protein: CASGLALGRGAYNEQFF
V gene: TRBV5-1; CDR3 protein: CASSLRATEIKTYEQYF
V gene: TRBV27; CDR3 protein: CASSFLGGGTGELFF
V gene: TRBV2; CDR3 protein: CASSTTSGKANEQFF
V gene: TRBV19; CDR3 protein: CASTFRDSNEQFF
V gene: TRBV28; CDR3 protein: CASSARTSGRGLPKNIQYF
V gene: TRBV19; CDR3 protein: CASEPLSPETYEQYF
V gene: TRBV7-9; CDR3 protein: CASSLGIQPEKLFF
V gene: TRBV2; CDR3 protein: CASPGPLAGGTDTQYF
V gene: TRBV2; CDR3 protein: CASRGRVYGYTF
V gene: TRBV28; CDR3 protein: CASSFRQGDGYTF
V gene: TRBV30; CDR3 protein: CAWSPTGSLDGYTF
V gene: TRBV6-5; CDR3 protein: CASSYRIANYGYTF
V gene: TRBV27; CDR3 protein: CASSRYTGTSVSEQYF